One sample yielded the 29 T cell receptor beta chains listed below, sequenced in a study of CD8 T cells in Susac syndrome. An amount of RNA that ranged from roughly 0.45 to 1 ug was reverse transcribed with random hexamers. TCRdb re-called the immunoSEQ multiplex PCR reads with MiXCR, one entry per CDR3 protein. This table holds tens of thousands of distinct CDR3 sequences, 94% found once. Sequencing input: CD8+ T cells from PBMCs. These receptors came from a human donor with Susac syndrome.

The chain employs TRBV25-1 and TRBJ2-5, with TRBD1 as a possible D gene (6 bases). The CDR3 spans 15 residues. V shed 3 bases and J shed 5 bases, with 16 bases lying between them. Germline CDR1 reads MGHDK; CDR2 reads SYGVNS. In DNA form, the CDR3 reads TGTGCCAGCAGTGAGGGGGCGGGTCCTGGCGAGACCCAGTACTTC. Protein: CASSEGAGPGETQYF.

V is TRBV6-5 and J is TRBJ1-6, with TRBD1 identical over 9 bases. Germline CDR1 reads MNHEY; CDR2 reads SVGAGI. There are 13 residues in the CDR3. The ends lost 8 bases at V and 10 bases at J; junction bases unmatched: 6. CDR3 nucleotide sequence: TGTGCCAGCGAAGGGACAGGGTCCTCACCCCTCCACTTT. Its protein is CASEGTGSSPLHF.

This sequence joins TRBV7-9 and TRBJ2-7; no reliable D call. Germline assignment: CDR1 SEHNR and CDR2 FQNEAQ (reference sequence). CDR3 length: 15 residues. Deletions cut 5 bases from V and 0 bases from J, with 14 bases between. The CDR3 loop reads CASSRLEYPSYEQYF. In DNA form, the CDR3 reads TGTGCCAGCAGCCGACTCGAATACCCCTCCTACGAGCAGTACTTC.

The chain carries TRBV27 and TRBJ1-1; TRBD1 is a possible D gene (5 bases). The CDR3 is 14 residues long. Trimming stripped 8 bases from V and 0 bases from J, with 13 bases between. The germline V gene has CDR1 MNHEY and CDR2 SMNVEV (reference sequence). CDR3: CASGLDRLNTEAFF. CDR3 coding DNA: TGTGCCAGCGGGCTAGACAGATTGAACACTGAAGCTTTCTTT.

The J gene is TRBJ2-1, the V gene TRBV9, with 8 nucleotides matching TRBD2. The CDR3 contains 15 residues. From germline, CDR1 is SGDLS and CDR2 YYNGEE. V trimming: 0 bases; J trimming: 3 bases; junction bases outside the gene matches: 2. CDR3 sequence (DNA): TGTGCCAGCAGCGTAGGGCGGGAGGTCTACAATGAGCAGTTCTTC. Protein: CASSVGREVYNEQFF.

This chain links TRBV29-1 with TRBJ1-1; D uncertain. There are 13 residues in the CDR3. The germline V and J ends were trimmed by 8 bases and 3 bases, with 16 bases remaining between them. The germline V gene has CDR1 SQVTM and CDR2 ANQGSEA. The CDR3 loop is CSFSRYYDTEAFF. CDR3 DNA sequence: TGCAGCTTTTCCCGTTATTATGACACTGAAGCTTTCTTT.

The rearrangement uses TRBV30 and TRBJ2-1, with 9 bases aligning to TRBD1. V shed 1 base and J 8 bases; nucleotides not matched to a gene: 12. CDR3 size: 16 residues. Germline values: CDR1 GTSNPN, CDR2 SVGIG (reference sequence). The chain's CDR3 is CAWSGTGTGTLDEQFF. DNA of the CDR3: TGTGCCTGGAGTGGAACCGGGACAGGGACCCTGGATGAGCAGTTCTTC.

This chain links TRBV27 with TRBJ2-5; the match to TRBD1 covers 9 bases. The CDR3 is made up of 17 amino acids. Germline loops: CDR1 MNHEY, CDR2 SMNVEV (reference sequence). J was trimmed by 0 bases and V by 0 bases; bases with no gene match: 5. CDR3 DNA: TGTGCCAGCAGTTTATCGTATGGGGACAGGGACCAAGAGACCCAGTACTTC. Its translation is CASSLSYGDRDQETQYF.

V gene TRBV19 combines with J gene TRBJ2-7, with 14 bases identical to TRBD2. Germline values: CDR1 LNHDA, CDR2 SQIVND (reference sequence). This CDR3 has 17 amino acids. Unmatched junction bases numbered 14, after V lost 6 bases and J lost 7 bases. Here the CDR3 reads CASSTIGTSGGATEQYF. In nucleotides, the CDR3 is TGTGCCAGTAGCACAATCGGGACTAGCGGGGGAGCCACAGAGCAGTACTTC.

The V call is TRBV20-1, the J call TRBJ2-7, with D possibly TRBD1 on 6 matching bases. CDR1 and CDR2 (germline): DFQATT, SNEGSKA (reference sequence). The CDR3 runs 14 residues. V was pared by 1 base and J by 3 bases, with 13 bases between. CDR3 nucleotide sequence: TGCAGTGCTAGAGTTCTGGAACAGGGCTACGAGCAGTACTTC. It encodes CSARVLEQGYEQYF.

The chain joins TRBV12-3 or TRBV12-4 to TRBJ2-1; 11 nucleotides align to TRBD2. The CDR3 has 22 residues. V lost 7 bases and J lost 0; bases outside the gene matches: 23. CDR3 in DNA: TGTGCCAGCACCCCGGGGCGGTTAGCGGGAGGGCCAAAACCGAGCTCCTACAATGAGCAGTTCTTC. It encodes CASTPGRLAGGPKPSSYNEQFF.

This clonotype was detected once. This chain joins TRBV5-4 and TRBJ1-1; D gene uncertain. Trimming stripped 2 bases from V and 3 bases from J, with 8 bases between. CDR1 is SGHNT and CDR2 is YYREEE in the germline V gene (reference sequence). The CDR3 sequence is 13 residues long. CDR3 DNA: TGTGCCAGCAGCTTAATGCGATACACTGAAGCTTTCTTT. It codes for CASSLMRYTEAFF.

V usage is TRBV7-9 and J usage is TRBJ2-1; no reliable D call. The CDR3 totals 14 residues. CDR1 and CDR2 (germline): SEHNR, FQNEAQ (reference sequence). V lost 1 base to trimming and J lost 4 bases, with 8 bases between them. The CDR3 loop reads CASSLETGYNEQFF. CDR3 sequence (DNA): TGTGCCAGCAGCTTAGAGACTGGATACAATGAGCAGTTCTTC.

The rearrangement uses TRBV30 and TRBJ2-3; D gene unclear. The CDR3 runs 14 residues. The V and J ends lost 0 bases and 1 base respectively, with 8 bases between them. Germline loops: CDR1 GTSNPN, CDR2 SVGIG (reference sequence). This chain's CDR3 is CAWSVLSGTDTQYF. The DNA for the CDR3 is TGTGCCTGGAGTGTACTTTCGGGCACAGATACGCAGTATTTT.

The chain couples TRBV20-1 to TRBJ2-5; the D gene is possibly TRBD1 (5 bases). CDR1 is DFQATT, CDR2 SNEGSKA, per germline (reference sequence). V lost 0 bases and J lost 5, with 13 bases in between. This CDR3 region has 14 residues. For the CDR3, the DNA is TGCAGTGCTAGAGATTGGGAAAAGGGGGAGACCCAGTACTTC. This translates into CSARDWEKGETQYF.

The chain links TRBV3-1 to TRBJ1-5; D is uncertain. V was clipped by 0 bases and J by 3 bases, with 12 bases between them. Germline loops: CDR1 LGHDT, CDR2 YNNKEL (reference sequence). The CDR3 covers 16 residues. The CDR3 spells CASSQDPGPLNQPQHF. The CDR3 DNA is TGTGCCAGCAGCCAAGATCCTGGGCCGCTCAATCAGCCCCAGCATTTT.

The chain uses TRBV20-1 and TRBJ2-7; D perhaps matches TRBD2 (6 bases). V was cut by 0 bases and J by 4 bases, with 13 bases left in between. CDR3 length: 14 residues. Looked up from germline, CDR1 is DFQATT and CDR2 is SNEGSKA (reference sequence). The DNA for the CDR3 is TGCAGTGCTAGAGAATCGGGGGTTAATTACGAGCAGTACTTC. It codes for CSARESGVNYEQYF.

This chain uses TRBV7-6 with TRBJ1-5; 7 nucleotides agree with TRBD1. Germline V gene data show CDR1 as SGHVS and CDR2 as FNYEAQ. Unmatched junction bases numbered 8, after V lost 5 bases and J lost 4 bases. The CDR3 is made up of 15 amino acids. CDR3 sequence reads: CASSAWTGPNQPQHF. The CDR3 nucleotides read TGTGCCAGCAGCGCCTGGACAGGTCCGAATCAGCCCCAGCATTTT.

This rearrangement joins TRBV2 to TRBJ2-7; D may be TRBD1 (5 bases). This CDR3 is 14 amino acids long. V was shortened by 8 bases and J by 3 bases, with 17 bases between the two germline ends. Germline values: CDR1 SNHLY, CDR2 FYNNEI. The CDR3 DNA reads TGTGCCAGCGCAGACGGCAGGGCGCACTACGAGCAGTACTTC. It is translated as CASADGRAHYEQYF.

The rearrangement uses TRBV12-3 or TRBV12-4 and TRBJ2-5; maybe TRBD1 (6 bases). V dropped 3 bases and J dropped 0 bases, with 14 bases sitting between them. This CDR3 has 16 residues. As DNA, the CDR3 is TGTGCCAGCAGTTTCAGCGTAAGGGGGTACCAAGAGACCCAGTACTTC. Its protein product is CASSFSVRGYQETQYF.

This chain connects TRBV7-8 to TRBJ2-7; maybe TRBD1 (5 bases). Between the trimmed V and J ends, which lost 2 bases and 2 bases, there was a span of 13 bases. Germline lookup yields CDR1 SGHVS and CDR2 FQNEAQ. The CDR3 consists of 15 residues. CDR3 coding DNA: TGTGCCAGCAGCTTAAGGGGCGGACCAACCTACGAGCAGTACTTC. Its protein is CASSLRGGPTYEQYF.

The J gene is TRBJ2-7, the V gene TRBV29-1, with a possible D match to TRBD1 (5 bases). Trimming took off 2 bases at V and 0 bases at J, with 8 bases between the two ends. The CDR3 contains 13 residues. Germline loops: CDR1 SQVTM, CDR2 ANQGSEA. The CDR3 region has the DNA TGCAGCGTTGAAACCCAGGGCTCCTACGAGCAGTACTTC. It yields the protein CSVETQGSYEQYF.

The rearrangement links TRBV9 to TRBJ2-1, with 13 bases fitting TRBD2. CDR1 and CDR2 from the germline V gene are SGDLS and YYNGEE. J lost 8 bases, V lost 3 bases, and 2 bases had no gene match. The CDR3 covers 14 residues. The CDR3 loop reads CASSGTSGSDEQFF. The CDR3 nucleotides read TGTGCCAGCAGCGGGACTAGCGGGAGCGATGAGCAGTTCTTC.

This clonotype showed up just a few times. The rearrangement links TRBV7-9 to TRBJ2-1, with D possibly matching TRBD1 (6 bases). This CDR3 is 13 amino acids long. Germline V gene data show CDR1 as SEHNR and CDR2 as FQNEAQ (reference sequence). Between the trimmed V and J ends, which lost 4 bases and 3 bases, there was a span of 7 bases. The CDR3 spells CASSSDSYNEQFF. The CDR3 DNA follows: TGTGCCAGCAGCTCGGACAGCTACAATGAGCAGTTCTTC.

The chain uses TRBV27 and TRBJ1-1, with D perhaps matching TRBD1 (5 bases). The germline V gene encodes CDR1 MNHEY and CDR2 SMNVEV (reference sequence). This CDR3 is built from 14 residues. Deletions cut 3 bases from V and 7 bases from J, with 15 bases between. In nucleotides, the CDR3 is TGTGCCAGCAGTTTTGGGGGGGAGCGGCATGAAGCTTTCTTT. Translated, it gives CASSFGGERHEAFF.

The rearrangement joins TRBV4-2 to TRBJ2-7; D is unresolved. V shed 5 bases and J shed 3 bases, with 11 bases lying between them. Per the germline V gene, CDR1 is LGHNA and CDR2 is YNFKEQ. The CDR3 extends over 13 amino acids. The CDR3, as DNA: TGTGCCAGCAGCGGTTCGGGTTTCTACGAGCAGTACTTC. Protein sequence: CASSGSGFYEQYF.

The chain recombines TRBV2 with TRBJ2-7; D is unresolved. Germline V gives CDR1 SNHLY, CDR2 FYNNEI. The CDR3 runs to 15 residues. The germline V and J ends were trimmed by 3 bases and 0 bases, with 12 bases remaining between them. CDR3 sequence: CASSDLVRGSYEQYF. CDR3 DNA sequence: TGTGCCAGCAGTGACCTCGTTCGTGGCTCCTACGAGCAGTACTTC.

In its sample, this clonotype was seen once. The gene calls are TRBV28 and TRBJ1-1; D remains unclear. V lost 2 bases, J lost 6 bases, and 13 bases lay in between. CDR1 MDHEN and CDR2 SYDVKM come from the germline V gene. The CDR3 contains 14 residues. DNA for the CDR3: TGTGCCAGCAGTTTACGAGTGGAGGAAGCTGAAGCTTTCTTT. This gives the protein CASSLRVEEAEAFF.

The gene calls are TRBV4-3 and TRBJ2-7; TRBD2 agrees at 9 bases. The CDR3 is 16 residues long. The germline V gene has CDR1 LGHNA and CDR2 YSLEER. The J segment lost 6 bases and the V segment lost 0 bases, leaving 9 bases of the junction unmatched. CDR3 sequence: CASSQDFGGRALEQYF. CDR3 bases: TGCGCCAGCAGCCAAGATTTCGGCGGGAGGGCCCTCGAGCAGTACTTC.